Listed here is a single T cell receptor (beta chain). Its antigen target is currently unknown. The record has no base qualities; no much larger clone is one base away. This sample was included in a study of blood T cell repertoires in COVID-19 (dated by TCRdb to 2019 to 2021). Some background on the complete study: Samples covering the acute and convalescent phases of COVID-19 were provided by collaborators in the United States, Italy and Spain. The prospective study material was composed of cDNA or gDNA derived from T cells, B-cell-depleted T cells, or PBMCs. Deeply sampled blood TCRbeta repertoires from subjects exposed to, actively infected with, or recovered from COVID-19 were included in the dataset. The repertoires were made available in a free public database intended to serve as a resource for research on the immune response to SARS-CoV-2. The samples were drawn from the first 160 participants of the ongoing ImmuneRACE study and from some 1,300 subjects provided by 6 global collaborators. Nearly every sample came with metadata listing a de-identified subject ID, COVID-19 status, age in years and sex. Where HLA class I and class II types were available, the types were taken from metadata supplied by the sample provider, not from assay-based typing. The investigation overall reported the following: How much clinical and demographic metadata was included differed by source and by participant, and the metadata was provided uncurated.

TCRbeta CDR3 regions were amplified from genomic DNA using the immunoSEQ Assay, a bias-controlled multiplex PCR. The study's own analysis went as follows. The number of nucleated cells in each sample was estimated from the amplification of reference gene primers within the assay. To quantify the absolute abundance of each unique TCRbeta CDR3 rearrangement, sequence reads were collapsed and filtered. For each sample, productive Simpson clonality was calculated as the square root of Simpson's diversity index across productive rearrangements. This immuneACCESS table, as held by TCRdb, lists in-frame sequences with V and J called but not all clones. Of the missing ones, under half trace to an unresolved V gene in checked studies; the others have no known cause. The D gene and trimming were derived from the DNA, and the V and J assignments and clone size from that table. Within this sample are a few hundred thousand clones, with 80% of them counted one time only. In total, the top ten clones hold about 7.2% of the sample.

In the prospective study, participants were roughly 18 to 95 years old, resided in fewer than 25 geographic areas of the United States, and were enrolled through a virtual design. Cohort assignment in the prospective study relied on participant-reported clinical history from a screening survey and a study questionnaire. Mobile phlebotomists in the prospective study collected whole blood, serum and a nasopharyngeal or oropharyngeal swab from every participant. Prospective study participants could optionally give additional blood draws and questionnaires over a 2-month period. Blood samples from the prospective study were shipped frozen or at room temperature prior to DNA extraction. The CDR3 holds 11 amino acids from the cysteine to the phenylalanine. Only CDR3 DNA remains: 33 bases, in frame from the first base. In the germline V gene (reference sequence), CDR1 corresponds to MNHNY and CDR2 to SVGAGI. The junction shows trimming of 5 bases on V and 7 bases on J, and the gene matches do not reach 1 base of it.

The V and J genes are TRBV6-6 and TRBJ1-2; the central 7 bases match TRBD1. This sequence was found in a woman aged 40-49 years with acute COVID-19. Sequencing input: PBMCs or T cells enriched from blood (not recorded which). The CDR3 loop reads CASSDRAGYTF. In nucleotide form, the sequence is TGTGCCAGCAGTGACAGGGCTGGCTACACCTTC.